The present T cell receptor beta chain was sequenced within a study of OX40 agonist ivuxolimab in advanced cancers. Across the study: The patients received agonistic anti-OX40 (CD134) antibody ivuxolimab. Six ivuxolimab dose levels, 0.01 to 10 mg/kg, were given intravenously every 2 weeks. Aged roughly 23 to 79 with a mean of around 60 years, they were about 80% male.

Whole-study findings and limits: It was also the case that some nonresponders had low normalized T-cell clonal expansion.

Note on this clone: Its antigen remains unknown.

The table came from immunoSEQ multiplex PCR; TCRdb's copy has only in-frame clones and leaves some out. The profile covers tens of thousands of clones, with about 86% appearing a single time and approximately 1.3% taken by the ten largest. Germline lookup yields CDR1 MDHEN and CDR2 SYDVKM. Trimming stripped 7 bases from V and 5 bases from J, with 14 bases between. This CDR3 contains 13 residues. The sample in question was CD4+ or CD8+ T cells sorted from blood, obtained in a trial of the OX40 agonist ivuxolimab. The gene calls are TRBV28 and TRBJ1-2, with TRBD1 as a possible D gene (5 bases). The TCR was taken from an adult with an advanced solid tumor such as melanoma, head and neck, liver or kidney cancer. CDR3 DNA sequence: TGTGCCAGCAATCCGGGACCAGGGTATGGCTACACCTTC. It encodes CASNPGPGYGYTF.